What follows are 16 T cell receptor beta chains derived from one specimen sequenced in a study of CD8+ T cells in alopecia areata (dated by TCRdb to the late 2010s). The time point label on this specimen signifies: approximately 4 weeks on oral tofacitinib. The treatment or condition label corresponds to: oral pan-JAK inhibitor, 5-10 mg twice daily. Library generation was performed with the immunoSEQ multiplex PCR assay. For TCR sequencing, RNA was extracted from every sample and reverse transcribed into cDNA to serve as template. In TCRdb, the immuneACCESS table is reduced to in-frame sequences with V and J assigned. These tables do not hold every clone; where another copy was compared, an unresolved V gene accounts for under half, and the others remain unexplained. For this sample there are about 130,000 clones; less than 70% appear just once. The top ten clonotypes cover roughly 15% of the sample.

Sequencing used CD8+ T cells sorted from blood, obtained at week 4, from a patient treated with tofacitinib. These receptors originate from a human donor with alopecia areata.

The CDR3 region is CASSPGGGRGNEQFF. The CDR3 bases are TGTGCCAGCAGCCCAGGGGGGGGCCGTGGCAATGAGCAGTTCTTC. The chain carries TRBV9 and TRBJ2-1, with D perhaps given as TRBD1 or TRBD2 (7 bases each). CDR3 length: 15 amino acids. CDR1 and CDR2 (germline): SGDLS, YYNGEE. The ends were cut back, 4 bases at V and 6 bases at J, with 17 bases in the middle.

A few counts support this clone. The V call is TRBV28, the J call TRBJ2-7; the match to TRBD1 covers 10 bases. The CDR3 extends over 14 amino acids. J gave up 0 bases and V 4 bases, and 0 bases lay outside the gene matches. Looked up from germline, CDR1 is MDHEN and CDR2 is SYDVKM. CDR3 sequence (DNA): TGTGCCAGCAGTTGGACAGGGGGCTCCTACGAGCAGTACTTC. Protein product: CASSWTGGSYEQYF.

The rearrangement joins TRBV6-5 to TRBJ2-1; D is perhaps TRBD2 (6 bases). This CDR3 is 15 amino acids long. The germline CDR1 and CDR2 sequences are MNHEY and SVGAGI. V was pared by 10 bases and J by 2 bases, with 18 bases between. The CDR3 bases are TGTGCCACCCAAACCGGGTGGGGGGCCTACAATGAGCAGTTCTTC. As protein: CATQTGWGAYNEQFF.

This clone was detected only a few times. V usage is TRBV7-6 and J usage is TRBJ2-6; no definite D call. CDR3 length: 15 amino acids. Germline loops: CDR1 SGHVS, CDR2 FNYEAQ. The germline V and J ends were trimmed by 2 bases and 8 bases, with 13 bases remaining between them. The CDR3 spells CASSLTPSAPNVLTF. The DNA of the CDR3 is TGTGCCAGCAGCTTAACCCCCAGCGCACCCAACGTCCTGACTTTC.

The gene calls are TRBV7-8 and TRBJ2-5; 8 nucleotides align to TRBD2. Germline V gene lookup returns CDR1 SGHVS and CDR2 FQNEAQ. The V and J ends lost 5 bases and 2 bases, in that order; junction bases with no gene match: 13. The CDR3 runs 17 residues. CDR3 residues: CASSPVLGGGPQETQYF. The CDR3, as DNA: TGTGCCAGCAGCCCCGTTCTGGGCGGGGGGCCACAAGAGACCCAGTACTTC.

This clone was picked up a small number of times. J is TRBJ2-1 and V is TRBV29-1, with 8 positions matching TRBD1. Germline V gives CDR1 SQVTM, CDR2 ANQGSEA. The CDR3 runs 14 residues. Trimming at V came to 7 bases and at J to 7 bases, leaving 12 bases not matched to a gene. The CDR3 here is CSALSGQADNEQFF. CDR3 DNA sequence: TGCAGCGCCTTATCGGGACAGGCAGATAATGAGCAGTTCTTC.

This chain uses TRBV18 with TRBJ2-7; D gene ambiguous. Trimming cost V 1 base and J 4 bases, with 8 bases left between them. Germline-derived CDR1 and CDR2 are KGHSH and LQKENI. CDR3 length: 13 residues. As DNA, the CDR3 is TGTGCCAGCTCACCACTCGACGAATACGAGCAGTACTTC. This gives the protein CASSPLDEYEQYF.

This sequence joins TRBV2 and TRBJ1-1; D is unresolved. The CDR3 sequence is 14 residues long. The germline gives CDR1 SNHLY, CDR2 FYNNEI. With 3 bases removed from V and 0 bases from J, the gap between germline ends came to 8 bases. CDR3 sequence (DNA): TGTGCCAGCAGTGACCTCGGAGTGAACACTGAAGCTTTCTTT. The encoded protein is CASSDLGVNTEAFF. Looking up the rest from reference TRBV2 and TRBJ1-1 gives the full variable domain: EPEVTQTPSHQVTQMGQEVILRCVPISNHLYFYWYRQILGQKVEFLVSFYNNEISEKSEIFDDQFSVERPDGSNFTLKIRSTKLEDSAMYFCASSDLGVNTEAFFGQGTRLTVV.

The V gene is TRBV6-5, the J gene TRBJ2-2; TRBD1 agrees at 7 bases. This CDR3 contains 14 residues. Germline V CDR1 and CDR2: MNHEY, SVGAGI. Germline trimming cut 10 bases from V and 1 base from J; bases unmatched to any gene: 6. The CDR3, as DNA: TGTGCCACCACCTGGACAGGGAACACCGGGGAGCTGTTTTTT. Amino acids: CATTWTGNTGELFF.

This clone has more than one count but fewer than ten. The chain employs TRBV6-6 and TRBJ1-2; 8 nucleotides align to TRBD1. V lost 4 bases, J lost 6 bases, and 7 bases stayed unmatched. Germline V lookup: CDR1 MNHNY, CDR2 SVGAGI (reference sequence). CDR3 length equals 14 residues. The CDR3 DNA reads as TGTGCCAGCAGTTCTGACAGGGGACAAAATGGCTACACCTTC. Amino acid sequence: CASSSDRGQNGYTF.

This clone has a handful of counts. This chain joins TRBV5-1 and TRBJ2-5, with D unclear. Trimming left V 5 bases short and J 1 base short, with 6 bases between. The CDR3 spans 12 residues. Germline CDR1 SGHRS, CDR2 YFSETQ. In DNA, the CDR3 is TGCGCCAGCAGGATACGCCAAGAGACCCAGTACTTC. Its translation: CASRIRQETQYF.

The rearrangement joins TRBV5-6 to TRBJ1-4; D is perhaps TRBD1 (6 bases). The V and J ends lost 7 bases and 7 bases respectively, with 23 bases between them. Germline values: CDR1 SGHDT, CDR2 YYEEEE. The CDR3 loop spans 16 amino acids. The CDR3 here is CASSRERGGRREKLFF. The CDR3 nucleotides read TGTGCCAGCTCTCGGGAAAGAGGGGGGCGCCGTGAAAAACTGTTTTTT.

V gene TRBV7-9 combines with J gene TRBJ2-5; maybe TRBD2 (5 bases). This CDR3 is 13 amino acids long. Trimming pared 1 base from V and 2 bases from J, leaving 5 bases between. The germline CDR1 and CDR2 sequences are SEHNR and FQNEAQ (reference sequence). Here the CDR3 DNA reads TGTGCCAGCAGCTTAGGGGAGCAAGAGACCCAGTACTTC. It yields the protein CASSLGEQETQYF.

The V gene is TRBV5-4, the J gene TRBJ2-2; no firm D call. CDR1 is SGHNT, CDR2 YYREEE, per germline (reference sequence). This CDR3 is built from 15 residues. V was pared by 1 base and J by 2 bases, with 9 bases between. The CDR3, as DNA: TGTGCCAGCAGCTTGAAATCCCTAAACACCGGGGAGCTGTTTTTT. Protein sequence: CASSLKSLNTGELFF.

This chain links TRBV11-2 with TRBJ2-4; 8 nucleotides match TRBD1. The V gene's germline CDR1 is SGHAT and CDR2 FQNNGV. The CDR3 spans 15 residues. V gave up 4 bases and J gave up 3 bases; unmatched junction bases: 5. CDR3 sequence reads: CASSYEQGDKNIQYF. As DNA, the CDR3 is TGTGCCAGCAGCTACGAACAGGGGGACAAAAACATTCAGTACTTC.

The V call is TRBV30, the J call TRBJ2-7; a weak D match, TRBD2 (6 bases). V shed 1 base and J shed 6 bases, with 7 bases lying between them. This CDR3 is built from 11 residues. Per germline, CDR1 GTSNPN and CDR2 SVGIG (reference sequence). CDR3 sequence reads: CAWSDGGEQYF. In DNA, the CDR3 is TGTGCCTGGAGTGACGGGGGCGAGCAGTACTTC.